Sequencing of this TCR beta chain was carried out in a study of cytomegalovirus exposure and HLA in healthy donors. Study findings and constraints: Among TCR beta chains, those listed as cytomegalovirus-associated numbered fewer than 200. In a later analysis, TCR beta V- and J-gene trimming showed a link to a missense DCLRE1C variant. According to reports, the classifier identified cytomegalovirus status with high specificity and sensitivity.

This clone was counted between two and nine times. The target antigen is unknown. The PCR was carried out with 60 Vbeta primers and 13 Jbeta primers. Profiling relied on immunoSEQ multiplex PCR, and the TCRdb table lists in-frame clones only, not all of them. Of some 150,000 clones in the sample, around 80% were seen once. This clonotype was obtained from a woman aged 35 to 49 in good health and CMV-seropositive. The source material was PBMCs.

This CDR3 is CASSSTGMWGYTF. CDR3 DNA sequence: TGCGCCAGCAGCTCGACAGGGATGTGGGGCTACACCTTC. This sequence joins TRBV5-1 and TRBJ1-2, with 7 bases identical to TRBD1. The CDR3 has 13 residues. V shed 3 bases, J shed 8 bases, and the junction held 7 bases outside the gene matches. In germline, CDR1 is SGHRS, CDR2 YFSETQ.